The T cell receptor (beta chain) described here comes from a study of T cell responses to AZD1222 COVID-19 vaccine. Study-wide findings and caveats: In a largely white British group with more females than males, clonal diversity was possibly underestimated.

On this clone itself: Antigen unknown.

The table came from immunoSEQ multiplex PCR; TCRdb's copy has only in-frame clones and leaves some out. The sample has some 150,000 clones; around nine tenths are singletons. The CDR3 contains 12 residues. Germline values: CDR1 SNHLY, CDR2 FYNNEI. The ends were cut back, 4 bases at V and 7 bases at J, with 7 bases in the middle. The receptor was isolated from an adult in good health. The chain links TRBV2 to TRBJ1-4; D is unresolved. The material was peripheral blood, obtained on day 0 of AZD1222 vaccination. This CDR3 is CASSVESEKLFF. The CDR3 bases are TGTGCCAGCAGTGTCGAGAGTGAAAAACTGTTTTTT.